Following are 2 T cell receptor beta chains from one sample sequenced in a study of blood T cells in healthy people across ages. A sample-barcoded 5' primer and a J-beta primer mix were used in a second PCR of roughly 7 to 12 cycles. TCRdb re-called the 5' RACE reads with MiXCR, one entry per CDR3 protein. Found here are 600,000 to 900,000 distinct CDR3 sequences, roughly 25% of them singletons; the top ten hold about 3%. These data were likewise used in another study, on T cells of mothers and their children.

The sequenced sample was blood. These receptor sequences come from a boy younger than 18 in good health.

This clonotype was counted a few times. The V call is TRBV12-3 or TRBV12-4, the J call TRBJ1-1; D ambiguous. The V end was cut by 1 base, the J end by 3 bases, with 9 bases between. This CDR3 contains 14 residues. The CDR3 loop is CASSLGRVYTEAFF. The CDR3 DNA is TGTGCCAGCAGTTTAGGTCGGGTTTACACTGAAGCTTTCTTT.

Regarding this clonotype: In this CDR3 the conserved last residue, phenylalanine or tryptophan, is missing, so a read error is likely. V gene TRBV20-1 combines with J gene TRBJ1-6; 10 bases match TRBD1. This CDR3 has 14 amino acids. Trimming took 3 bases from V and 10 from J; bases not matched to a gene: 6. CDR1 and CDR2 from the germline V gene are DFQATT and SNEGSKA (reference sequence). CDR3 DNA sequence: TGCAGTGCTAGGGCAGGGACAGGGGAGTCACCCCTCCACCTT. Its protein product is CSARAGTGESPLHL.